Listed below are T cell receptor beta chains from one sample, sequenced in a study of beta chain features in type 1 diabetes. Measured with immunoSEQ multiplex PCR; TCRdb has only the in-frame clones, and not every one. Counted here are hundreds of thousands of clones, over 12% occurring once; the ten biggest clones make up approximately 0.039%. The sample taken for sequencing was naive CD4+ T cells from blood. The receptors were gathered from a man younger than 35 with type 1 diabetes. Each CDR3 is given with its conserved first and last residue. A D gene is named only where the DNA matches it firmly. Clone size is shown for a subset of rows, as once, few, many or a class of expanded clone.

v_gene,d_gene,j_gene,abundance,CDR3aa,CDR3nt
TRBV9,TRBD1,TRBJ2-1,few,CASSVATGSRGTNEQFF,TGTGCCAGCAGCGTAGCGACAGGGTCCAGAGGAACCAATGAGCAGTTCTTC
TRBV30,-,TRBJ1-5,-,CAWNSGNLVQPQHF,TGTGCCTGGAACTCAGGTAATCTTGTCCAGCCCCAGCATTTT
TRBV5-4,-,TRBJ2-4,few,CASSSRPQAKNIQYF,TGTGCCAGCAGCTCCCGACCCCAAGCCAAAAACATTCAGTACTTC
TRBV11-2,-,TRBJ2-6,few,CASSPTGRQAGANVLTF,TGTGCCAGCAGTCCGACAGGGAGGCAGGCTGGGGCCAACGTCCTGACTTTC
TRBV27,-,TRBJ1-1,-,CASIHRTEAFF,TGTGCCAGCATCCATCGGACTGAAGCTTTCTTT
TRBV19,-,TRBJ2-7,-,CASSMRGDYSYEQYF,TGTGCCAGTAGTATGAGGGGGGACTACTCCTACGAGCAGTACTTC
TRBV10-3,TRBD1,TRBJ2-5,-,CASEGAGQETQYF,TGTGCCAGCGAGGGGGCAGGCCAAGAGACCCAGTACTTC
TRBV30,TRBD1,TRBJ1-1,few,CACGTGNSHTEAFF,TGTGCCTGCGGGACAGGGAACAGTCACACTGAAGCTTTCTTT
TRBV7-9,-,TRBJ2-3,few,CASSLEALTDTQYF,TGTGCCAGCAGCTTAGAGGCCCTCACAGATACGCAGTATTTT
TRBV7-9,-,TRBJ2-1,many,CASSSRTPRQFF,TGTGCCAGCAGCTCTAGGACTCCACGCCAGTTCTTC
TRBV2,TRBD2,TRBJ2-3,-,CASRLATDTQYF,TGTGCCAGCAGACTAGCGACAGATACGCAGTATTTT
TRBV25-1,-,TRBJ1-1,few,CASRPTQGRNTEAFF,TGTGCCAGCAGGCCTACACAGGGTAGGAACACTGAAGCTTTCTTT
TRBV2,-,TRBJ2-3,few,CASSPTGDTQYF,TGTGCCAGCAGTCCTACGGGGGATACGCAGTATTTT
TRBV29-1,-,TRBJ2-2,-,CSAGGPGELFF,TGCAGCGCAGGGGGGCCCGGGGAGCTGTTTTTT
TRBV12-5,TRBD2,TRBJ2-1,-,CASAPRERGLYEQFF,TGTGCTAGTGCCCCCCGGGAGCGGGGTCTTTATGAGCAGTTCTTC
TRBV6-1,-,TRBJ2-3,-,CASRDPGVDTQYF,TGTGCCAGCAGGGACCCAGGGGTAGATACGCAGTATTTT
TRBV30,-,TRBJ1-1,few,CAGSGTYGVMNTEAFF,TGTGCCGGATCCGGGACTTATGGCGTTATGAACACTGAAGCTTTCTTT
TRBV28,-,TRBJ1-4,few,CASSSPGEKLFF,TGTGCCAGCAGTTCCCCGGGAGAAAAACTGTTTTTT
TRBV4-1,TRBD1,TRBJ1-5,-,CASSQYDRDAQPQHF,TGCGCCAGCAGCCAGTATGACAGGGATGCTCAGCCCCAGCATTTT
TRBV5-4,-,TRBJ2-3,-,CASRLMGYTSTDTQYF,TGTGCCAGCAGGTTAATGGGGTATACTAGCACAGATACGCAGTATTTT
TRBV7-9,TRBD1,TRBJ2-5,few,CASSPGQGDQTQYF,TGTGCCAGCAGCCCGGGACAGGGCGACCAGACCCAGTACTTC
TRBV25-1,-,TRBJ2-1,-,CASRGGAYNEQFF,TGTGCCAGCAGGGGGGGAGCCTACAATGAGCAGTTCTTC
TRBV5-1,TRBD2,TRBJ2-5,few,CASTPRLAGKETQYF,TGCGCCAGCACCCCGAGACTAGCGGGGAAAGAGACCCAGTACTTC
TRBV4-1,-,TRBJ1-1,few,CASSQDLGGKNTEAFF,TGCGCCAGCAGCCAAGATCTTGGGGGGAAGAACACTGAAGCTTTCTTT
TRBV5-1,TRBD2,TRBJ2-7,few,CASSSTSGRNEQYF,TGCGCCAGCAGCTCGACTAGCGGGAGAAACGAGCAGTACTTC
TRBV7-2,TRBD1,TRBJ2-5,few,CASSLDRDRQETQYF,TGTGCCAGCAGCTTAGACCGGGACAGGCAAGAGACCCAGTACTTC
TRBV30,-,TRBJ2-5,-,CAWSEGSRETQYF,TGTGCCTGGAGTGAGGGCTCGAGGGAGACCCAGTACTTC
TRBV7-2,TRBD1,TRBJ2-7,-,CASSRDRGSYEQYF,TGTGCCAGCAGTCGCGACAGGGGATCCTACGAGCAGTACTTC
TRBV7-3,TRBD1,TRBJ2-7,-,CASSAGQGYSEQYF,TGTGCCAGCAGCGCGGGACAGGGTTATTCCGAGCAGTACTTC
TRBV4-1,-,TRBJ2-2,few,CASSQVVGEAGELFF,TGCGCCAGCAGCCAAGTGGTAGGGGAAGCCGGGGAGCTGTTTTTT
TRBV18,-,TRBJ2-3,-,CASSPRSEDTQYF,TGTGCCAGCTCACCCCGGTCGGAGGATACGCAGTATTTT
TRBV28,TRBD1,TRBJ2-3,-,CASSLTGGTDTQYF,TGTGCCAGCAGTTTGACAGGGGGCACAGATACGCAGTATTTT
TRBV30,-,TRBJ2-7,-,CAWSEGWRLYEQYF,TGTGCCTGGAGTGAGGGGTGGAGGCTCTACGAGCAGTACTTC
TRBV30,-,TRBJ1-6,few,CAWAAGRGSPLHF,TGTGCCTGGGCGGCGGGTCGGGGTTCACCCCTCCACTTT
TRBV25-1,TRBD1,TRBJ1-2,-,CASRTGAYGYTF,TGTGCCAGCAGGACAGGGGCCTATGGCTACACCTTC
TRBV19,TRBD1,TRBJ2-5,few,CASSIRDSASETQYF,TGTGCCAGTAGTATCCGGGACAGCGCATCGGAGACCCAGTACTTC
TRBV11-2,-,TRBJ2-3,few,CASRPSRGPRDTQYF,TGTGCCAGCAGACCCTCCCGAGGCCCGCGGGATACGCAGTATTTT
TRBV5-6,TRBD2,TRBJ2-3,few,CASSPGLVTDTQYF,TGTGCCAGCAGCCCAGGACTAGTCACAGATACGCAGTATTTT
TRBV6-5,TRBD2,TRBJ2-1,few,CASSLLAGTSGNEQFF,TGTGCCAGCAGTTTGTTAGCCGGGACTAGTGGAAATGAGCAGTTCTTC
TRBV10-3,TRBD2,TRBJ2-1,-,CAISEVREAEQFF,TGTGCCATCAGTGAGGTCCGGGAGGCTGAGCAGTTCTTC
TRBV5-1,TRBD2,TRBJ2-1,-,CASSLTSALAGVQFF,TGCGCCAGCAGCTTGACGTCAGCGCTTGCGGGGGTTCAGTTCTTC
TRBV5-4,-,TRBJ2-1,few,CASSFRAANEQFF,TGTGCCAGCAGCTTCAGGGCGGCCAATGAGCAGTTCTTC
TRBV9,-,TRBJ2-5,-,CASSVQPQETQYF,TGTGCCAGCAGCGTACAGCCCCAAGAGACCCAGTACTTC
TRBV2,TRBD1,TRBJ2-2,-,CASSTDRLNTGELFF,TGTGCCAGCAGTACGGACAGGTTGAACACCGGGGAGCTGTTTTTT
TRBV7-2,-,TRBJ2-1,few,CASSPGQGDEQFF,TGTGCCAGCAGCCCGGGACAAGGGGATGAGCAGTTCTTC
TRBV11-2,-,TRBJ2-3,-,CASSDPGRGGTDTQYF,TGTGCCAGCAGCGATCCCGGACGAGGGGGGACAGATACGCAGTATTTT
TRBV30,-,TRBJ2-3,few,CASSVAGADTQYF,TGTGCCTCTTCGGTCGCGGGTGCAGATACGCAGTATTTT
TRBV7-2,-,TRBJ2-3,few,CASSPTDTQYF,TGTGCCAGCAGTCCCACAGATACGCAGTATTTT